This T cell receptor (beta chain) derives from a study of graft-versus-host responses after intestinal transplantation. Across the whole study: Recipients obtained multivisceral, liver-intestinal, or isolated intestinal transplants. Every one of the recipients received anti-thymocyte globulin induction and afterwards took tacrolimus and steroids for about 3 years. The study's findings and limits: Ileal or blood samples showed some GvH clones first, and such clones were also found in recipient marrow. Allografts carried high graft-versus-host to host-versus-graft clonal ratios in patients having graft-donor T cell macrochimerism.

J gave up 2 bases and V 3 bases, and 3 bases lay outside the gene matches. The germline V gene has CDR1 MGHRA and CDR2 YSYEKL. The CDR3 is 16 residues long. Remarks on this clone: What it binds is unknown.

Using immunoSEQ multiplex PCR, the repertoire was profiled, and TCRdb retains in-frame clones only, with some absent. Altogether 85,000 to 100,000 clones are present, more than 85% being singletons, with the ten largest covering 1.5% to 2.5%. This clonotype was sampled from a human donor who received an intestinal transplant. The rearrangement joins TRBV4-1 to TRBJ2-3, with TRBD2 matching over 12 bases. The sequences come from unstimulated CD8+ T cells sorted from spleen or lymph node cells, collected before intestinal transplant. For the CDR3, the DNA is TGCGCCAGCAGCCACGGACTAGCGGGGACCACAGATACGCAGTATTTT. Amino acids: CASSHGLAGTTDTQYF.